The 11 T cell receptor beta chains below come from one sample, sequenced in a study of blood T cell repertoires in COVID-19 (dated by TCRdb to 2018 to 2021). Library preparation was by the immunoSEQ multiplex PCR assay. TCRdb retrieved this table from immuneACCESS and kept in-frame rearrangements only. Not all clones are present; in checked studies, unresolved V genes account for under half, and no reason is known for the remainder. This sample gives roughly 33,000 clones in total; 90% to 95% of them show up just once. About an eighth of the sample is taken by the ten largest. The sample was peripheral blood. The receptors derive from a human donor in a cohort sampled during active COVID-19.

V gene TRBV28 combines with J gene TRBJ1-2; D is uncertain. This CDR3 has 18 residues. V lost 5 bases to trimming and J lost 0 bases, with 22 bases between them. Germline loops: CDR1 MDHEN, CDR2 SYDVKM. CDR3 nucleotides: TGTGCCAGCAGTGACCCAACAATTTTGGGGAGAGCTAACTATGGCTACACCTTC. It yields the protein CASSDPTILGRANYGYTF.

V usage is TRBV7-2 and J usage is TRBJ1-3; tentative D call: TRBD1 (6 bases). V lost 5 bases to trimming and J lost 0 bases, with 14 bases between them. The CDR3 is 16 residues long. The germline gives CDR1 SGHTA, CDR2 FQGNSA. The CDR3 loop reads CASSTEQGTSGNTIYF. The CDR3 DNA sequence: TGTGCCAGCAGCACAGAACAGGGCACCTCTGGAAACACCATATATTTT.

The chain uses TRBV9 and TRBJ1-3; TRBD1 matches at 7 bases. Looked up from germline, CDR1 is SGDLS and CDR2 is YYNGEE. Trimming at V came to 5 bases and at J to 9 bases, leaving 11 bases not matched to a gene. CDR3 size: 14 residues. The CDR3 DNA follows: TGTGCCAGCAGTAGAGGAGGGGGCGGCGGCACCATATATTTT. Translated, it gives CASSRGGGGGTIYF.

The chain is built from TRBV5-1 and TRBJ2-7; perhaps TRBD1 as D (6 bases). The germline V gene encodes CDR1 SGHRS and CDR2 YFSETQ. The V end lost 0 bases, the J end lost 2 bases, and 9 bases lay between the germline ends. The CDR3 loop spans 14 amino acids. The CDR3 DNA reads TGCGCCAGCAGCTTGGGGGGGCAGGCCTACGAGCAGTACTTC. Translation: CASSLGGQAYEQYF. The whole variable domain, remainder taken from reference TRBV5-1 and TRBJ2-7, is KAGVTQTPRYLIKTRGQQVTLSCSPISGHRSVSWYQQTPGQGLQFLFEYFSETQRNKGNFPGRFSGRQFSNSRSEMNVSTLELGDSALYLCASSLGGQAYEQYFGPGTRLTVT.

V and J are TRBV19 and TRBJ2-3; D possibly corresponds to TRBD1 (5 bases). Germline values: CDR1 LNHDA, CDR2 SQIVND (reference sequence). The CDR3 has 16 amino acids. V lost 4 bases and J lost 0, with 14 bases in between. The CDR3 loop reads CASSNQGGGSTDTQYF. The CDR3 nucleotides read TGTGCCAGTAGTAACCAGGGCGGTGGTAGCACAGATACGCAGTATTTT.

This rearrangement joins TRBV5-1 to TRBJ2-7, with 9 bases lining up with TRBD2. In germline, CDR1 is SGHRS, CDR2 YFSETQ. The CDR3 length is 13 residues. V dropped 3 bases and J dropped 6; count of bases not matched to a gene: 4. CDR3 loop: CASSYGSGSEQYF. The CDR3 bases are TGCGCCAGCAGCTACGGTAGCGGGAGCGAGCAGTACTTC.

The V call is TRBV12-5, the J call TRBJ2-5; the D gene is possibly TRBD2 (5 bases). This CDR3 is built from 16 residues. V lost 2 bases and J lost 10, with 23 bases in between. Germline lookup yields CDR1 LGHNT and CDR2 FRNRAP. CDR3 nucleotide sequence: TGTGCTAGTGGTTTGCCTGACTCACCGCTCGGCCGGGACCAGTACTTC. Protein: CASGLPDSPLGRDQYF.

The chain is built from TRBV5-4 and TRBJ2-3; 7 bases are a match to TRBD2. CDR3 size: 15 residues. CDR1 is SGHNT, CDR2 YYREEE, per germline (reference sequence). With V trimmed by 3 bases and J by 2 bases, 6 bases remained unmatched. CDR3 sequence (DNA): TGTGCCAGCAGCTCCGCTCTAGCGGACACAGATACGCAGTATTTT. This codes for CASSSALADTDTQYF.

The genes are TRBV5-1 and TRBJ2-7, with TRBD2 identical over 11 bases. J was trimmed by 3 bases and V by 1 base; bases with no gene match: 3. Germline CDR1 and CDR2: SGHRS and YFSETQ. There are 15 residues in the CDR3. This CDR3 is CASSLTGTSGYEQYF. CDR3 DNA: TGCGCCAGCAGCTTGACCGGGACTAGCGGCTACGAGCAGTACTTC.

This chain connects TRBV3-1 (or the pseudogene TRBV3-2) to TRBJ1-1; D ambiguous. Germline assignment: CDR1 LGHDT and CDR2 YNNKEL (reference sequence). The CDR3 is made up of 14 amino acids. V lost 4 bases to trimming and J lost 5 bases, with 14 bases between them. CDR3 amino acids: CASSPRRGRTEAFF. In nucleotides, the CDR3 is TGTGCCAGCAGCCCCCGGAGAGGGCGGACTGAAGCTTTCTTT.

The chain employs TRBV18 and TRBJ2-1; 11 positions agree with TRBD2. The CDR3 spans 18 residues. The germline V gene encodes CDR1 KGHSH and CDR2 LQKENI. The ends lost 7 bases at V and 7 bases at J; junction bases unmatched: 18. The CDR3 DNA reads TGTGCCAGCTACCCAGGGACTAGCGGACGGGGTTTGGGAAATGAGCAGTTCTTC. Translation: CASYPGTSGRGLGNEQFF.